The rows below give T cell receptor beta chains drawn from one sample of a study of blood T cell repertoires in COVID-19. Assay used: immunoSEQ multiplex PCR; TCRdb lists only in-frame clones, some missing. Found here are about 260,000 clones, just under 90% of them singletons; the top ten hold 3% to 4%. Sequencing used peripheral blood. These receptors all come from a woman aged 35 to 49 with acute or convalescent COVID-19. Each CDR3 is given with its conserved first and last residue. D genes are given only for firm matches.

v_call: TRBV5-1
j_call: TRBJ2-1
d_call: TRBD1
cdr3_aa: CASSRDRVSDEQFF
cdr3_nt: TGCGCCAGCAGTCGGGACAGGGTGAGCGATGAGCAGTTCTTC

v_call: TRBV5-1
j_call: TRBJ2-1
d_call: -
cdr3_aa: CASSRVVNEQFF
cdr3_nt: TGCGCCAGCAGTCGTGTAGTCAATGAGCAGTTCTTC

v_call: TRBV6-5
j_call: TRBJ1-4
d_call: TRBD1
cdr3_aa: CASAYNRGEKLFF
cdr3_nt: TGTGCCAGCGCGTACAACAGGGGAGAAAAACTGTTTTTT

v_call: TRBV3-1/TRBV3-2
j_call: TRBJ1-5
d_call: -
cdr3_aa: CASQSGRGNQPQHF
cdr3_nt: TGTGCCAGCCAATCAGGTCGGGGGAATCAGCCCCAGCATTTT

v_call: TRBV30
j_call: TRBJ1-2
d_call: TRBD1
cdr3_aa: CAWKSNRGRVDGYTF
cdr3_nt: TGTGCCTGGAAGTCGAACAGGGGGCGCGTGGATGGCTACACCTTC

v_call: TRBV4-1
j_call: TRBJ2-3
d_call: -
cdr3_aa: CASSHRESWADTQYF
cdr3_nt: TGCGCCAGCAGTCACAGGGAGAGTTGGGCAGATACGCAGTATTTT

v_call: TRBV5-5
j_call: TRBJ1-6
d_call: -
cdr3_aa: CASSSHNYPTPLHF
cdr3_nt: TGTGCCAGCAGCTCCCACAACTACCCCACACCCCTCCACTTT

v_call: TRBV2
j_call: TRBJ1-2
d_call: -
cdr3_aa: CASSETGKANYGYTF
cdr3_nt: TGTGCCAGCAGTGAAACGGGGAAAGCTAACTATGGCTACACCTTC

v_call: TRBV10-1
j_call: TRBJ2-2
d_call: -
cdr3_aa: CASRQNTGELFF
cdr3_nt: TGCGCCAGCCGACAGAACACCGGGGAGCTGTTTTTT

v_call: TRBV6-1
j_call: TRBJ2-3
d_call: TRBD2
cdr3_aa: CASSETSGGRTDTQYF
cdr3_nt: TGTGCCAGCAGTGAGACTAGCGGGGGGCGCACAGATACGCAGTATTTT

v_call: TRBV6-5
j_call: TRBJ1-2
d_call: -
cdr3_aa: CASTLGRNYGYTF
cdr3_nt: TGTGCCAGCACCTTGGGGCGGAACTATGGCTACACCTTC

v_call: TRBV19
j_call: TRBJ1-2
d_call: TRBD1
cdr3_aa: CASSTPGQGVTYGYTF
cdr3_nt: TGTGCCAGCTCTACCCCGGGACAGGGCGTTACCTATGGCTACACCTTC

v_call: TRBV4-1
j_call: TRBJ1-2
d_call: TRBD1
cdr3_aa: CASSQGDRRFYGYTF
cdr3_nt: TGCGCCAGCAGCCAAGGGGACAGGAGATTCTATGGCTACACCTTC

v_call: TRBV5-1
j_call: TRBJ1-2
d_call: -
cdr3_aa: CASSLASVVNYGYTF
cdr3_nt: TGCGCCAGCAGCTTGGCCTCGGTTGTGAACTATGGCTACACCTTC

v_call: TRBV6-2/TRBV6-3
j_call: TRBJ1-2
d_call: -
cdr3_aa: CASSPQGRIYGYTF
cdr3_nt: TGTGCCAGCAGTCCCCAGGGTAGGATCTATGGCTACACCTTC

v_call: TRBV5-8
j_call: TRBJ1-1
d_call: TRBD1
cdr3_aa: CASSLKTGMNTEAFF
cdr3_nt: TGTGCCAGCAGCCTAAAGACAGGGATGAACACTGAAGCTTTCTTT

v_call: TRBV10-1
j_call: TRBJ1-1
d_call: TRBD1
cdr3_aa: CASSGQGARGAFF
cdr3_nt: TGCGCCAGCAGTGGACAGGGGGCGAGAGGAGCTTTCTTT

v_call: TRBV2
j_call: TRBJ2-4
d_call: -
cdr3_aa: CASSWGLAKNIQYF
cdr3_nt: TGTGCCAGCAGTTGGGGGCTAGCCAAAAACATTCAGTACTTC